This TCR beta chain came from a study of regulatory T cells in long-lasting Graves disease. On the study more broadly: Newly diagnosed Graves' patients had under 3 months of antithyroid drugs.

Building the TCR beta libraries relied on iRepertoire HTBI primers, and CDR3 regions underwent Arm-PCR. TCRdb itself ran the multiplex PCR reads through MiXCR, one entry per CDR3 protein. The top ten clones hold over 20% of a sample with 350,000 to 400,000 distinct CDR3 sequences, 15% to 19% of them seen once. This clonotype has a handful of counts. As for time point: newly diagnosed GD, antithyroid drugs for less than 3 months. The TCR library was made from RNA extracted from PBMCs. The material sequenced was peripheral blood mononuclear cells (PBMCs), taken at new diagnosis, from a patient treated with antithyroid drugs. The sequence derives from a female donor with Graves disease.

Here the CDR3 reads CASSQDSDVRETQYF. The CDR3 DNA follows: TGTGCCAGCAGCCAAGATTCCGATGTGAGGGAGACCCAGTACTTC. V gene TRBV4-2 combines with J gene TRBJ2-5; D not resolved. V lost 0 bases and J lost 5, with 13 bases in between. This CDR3 is 15 amino acids long. Germline V gene sequence: CDR1 LGHNA, CDR2 YNFKEQ.